This TCR beta chain was retrieved from a study of technical replicates of blood from several donors. Sequencing used immunoSEQ multiplex PCR; TCRdb keeps in-frame clones, though not all of them. The sample holds around 8,000 clones, 85% to 90% seen once. Unmatched junction bases numbered 4, after V lost 1 base and J lost 2 bases. The CDR3 is 16 amino acids. Germline V gene lookup returns CDR1 SGDLS and CDR2 YYNGEE. The sequenced sample was PBMCs. This clonotype was obtained from a human donor in good health. The chain is built from TRBV9 and TRBJ2-5; 11 nucleotides align to TRBD2. The CDR3 coding sequence is TGTGCCAGCAGCGTACTAGCGGGAGGCGAACAAGAGACCCAGTACTTC. It translates to CASSVLAGGEQETQYF. The whole variable domain, filled in from reference TRBV9 and TRBJ2-5, reads DSGVTQTPKHLITATGQRVTLRCSPRSGDLSVYWYQQSLDQGLQFLIQYYNGEERAKGNILERFSAQQFPDLHSELNLSSLELGDSALYFCASSVLAGGEQETQYFGPGTRLLVL.